This T cell receptor (beta chain) was captured by sequencing in a study of T cells after posttransplantation cyclophosphamide. Study-level results: After PTCy, TRB diversity resembled that of CNI/methotrexate controls. Skin or GI-infiltrating T cells shared few TRB sequences with blood. Later post-transplant blood repertoires were often dominated by donor CD8+ memory clones.

Turning to this clone: The antigen is not known.

Only in-frame clones appear in the TCRdb table, and some are missing; sequencing was by immunoSEQ multiplex PCR. The data contain some 10,000 clones, 90% to 95% of them singletons. Cyclophosphamide on days +3 and +4 followed busulfan-fludarabine conditioning and a marrow graft. Here the sequenced sample was PBMCs, taken after allogeneic stem cell transplant with posttransplant cyclophosphamide. This receptor was identified in a female patient aged 25-40 years who received an allogeneic stem cell transplant from an unrelated donor, was CMV-positive, and had no GVHD. T cells may partly derive from the graft donor.

CDR3 region: CASKVAGVSTDTQYF. DNA for the CDR3: TGCGCCAGCAAAGTAGCGGGAGTTAGCACAGATACGCAGTATTTT. This chain uses TRBV5-1 with TRBJ2-3, with 9 positions matching TRBD2. The ends lost 6 bases at V and 0 bases at J; junction bases unmatched: 5. From germline, CDR1 is SGHRS and CDR2 YFSETQ. The CDR3 runs 15 residues.